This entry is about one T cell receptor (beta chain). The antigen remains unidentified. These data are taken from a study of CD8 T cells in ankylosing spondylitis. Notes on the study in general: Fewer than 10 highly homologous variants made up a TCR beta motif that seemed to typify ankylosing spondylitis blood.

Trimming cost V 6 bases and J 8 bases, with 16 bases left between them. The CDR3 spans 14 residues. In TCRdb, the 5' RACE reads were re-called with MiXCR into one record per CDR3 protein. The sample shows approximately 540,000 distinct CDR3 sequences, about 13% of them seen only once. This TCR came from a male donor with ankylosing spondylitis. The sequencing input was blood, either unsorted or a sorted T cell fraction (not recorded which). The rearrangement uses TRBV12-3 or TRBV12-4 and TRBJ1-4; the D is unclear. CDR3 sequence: CASSRYRVGEKLFF. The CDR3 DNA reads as TGTGCCAGCAGCCGGTATAGGGTAGGGGAAAAACTGTTTTTT.